This entry lists 26 T cell receptor beta chains sequenced from one sample in a study of T-cell reconstitution after alpha-beta-depleted transplantation in children. Unique molecular identifiers were used in preparing the TCRbeta library. Via MiXCR, TCRdb re-called the PCR reads, giving one row per CDR3 protein. The sample shows approximately 500,000 distinct CDR3 sequences, about 10% of them seen only once. Sample: PBMCs, taken before TCRalphabeta/CD19-depleted stem cell transplant. All receptors come from a child under 10 years old with inherited bone marrow failure, due to receive a stem cell transplant.

This clonotype was observed a handful of times. The chain employs TRBV20-1 and TRBJ2-1, with 12 bases aligning to TRBD2. CDR1 is DFQATT and CDR2 is SNEGSKA in the germline V gene (reference sequence). CDR3 length: 15 residues. The J segment lost 2 bases and the V segment lost 5 bases, leaving 4 bases of the junction unmatched. The CDR3 sequence: CSAGLAGGTYNEQFF. CDR3 sequence (DNA): TGCAGTGCTGGTCTAGCGGGAGGGACCTACAATGAGCAGTTCTTC.

Only a few counts were recorded for this clonotype. The chain recombines TRBV18 with TRBJ2-2, with 7 bases that match TRBD2. The CDR3 runs to 17 residues. With 2 bases clipped from V and 4 bases from J, the junction kept 10 bases outside the gene matches. The germline CDR1 and CDR2 sequences are KGHSH and LQKENI. The CDR3 DNA reads as TGTGCCAGCTCACCAATTGGGCTAGCGGAGAGCACCGGGGAGCTGTTTTTT. Encoded protein: CASSPIGLAESTGELFF.

Many counts were recorded for this clonotype. V and J are TRBV4-3 and TRBJ1-5; weak D call: TRBD1 (5 bases). CDR1 is LGHNA, CDR2 YSLEER, per germline. Trimming took off 3 bases at V and 5 bases at J, with 14 bases between the two ends. This CDR3 has 15 residues. The DNA of the CDR3 is TGCGCCAGCAGCCAGGCAAGACAGAGACATCAGCCCCAGCATTTT. Translation: CASSQARQRHQPQHF.

V gene TRBV5-1 combines with J gene TRBJ1-2; D is ambiguous. V was pared by 4 bases and J by 5 bases, with 12 bases between. CDR3 length equals 13 residues. Germline-derived CDR1 and CDR2 are SGHRS and YFSETQ. CDR3 nucleotides: TGCGCCAGCAGCACCGGGATAGATTATGGCTACACCTTC. This gives the protein CASSTGIDYGYTF.

This clonotype was recorded once. This chain uses TRBV4-3 with TRBJ2-3; the D is unclear. This CDR3 region has 16 residues. Germline V gives CDR1 LGHNA, CDR2 YSLEER. With 1 base removed from V and 6 bases from J, the gap between germline ends came to 17 bases. CDR3 in amino acids: CASSQGLTGLGDTQYF. The CDR3 nucleotides are TGCGCCAGCAGCCAAGGTCTCACCGGTCTCGGGGATACGCAGTATTTT.

This clonotype was counted ten times or more. The V gene is TRBV7-9, the J gene TRBJ2-1, with TRBD2 matching over 10 bases. The CDR3 runs to 17 residues. In germline, CDR1 is SEHNR, CDR2 FQNEAQ (reference sequence). V gave up 5 bases and J gave up 4 bases; unmatched junction bases: 11. CDR3 protein: CASSPTIASGSYNEQFF. For the CDR3, the DNA is TGTGCCAGCAGCCCGACCATCGCTAGCGGGAGTTACAATGAGCAGTTCTTC.

About this clonotype itself: A read error is possible here, since a much larger clone lies one base away. This sequence joins TRBV5-1 and TRBJ2-7, with 10 bases matching TRBD2. V was clipped by 4 bases and J by 0 bases; unmatched bases: 10. Germline lookup yields CDR1 SGHRS and CDR2 YFSETQ. The CDR3 is made up of 17 amino acids. The CDR3 DNA follows: TGCGCCAGCAGCATAACCCCTAGCGGGAGTACCTCCTACGAGCAGTACTTC. This sequence encodes CASSITPSGSTSYEQYF.

This clonotype was picked up many times. The rearrangement uses TRBV5-6 and TRBJ2-3; 9 bases agree with TRBD2. Looked up from germline, CDR1 is SGHDT and CDR2 is YYEEEE. This CDR3 contains 13 residues. V shed 3 bases and J 8 bases; nucleotides not matched to a gene: 4. In nucleotides, the CDR3 is TGTGCCAGCAGCTATGGGACTAGCCCTACGCAGTATTTT. Its translation is CASSYGTSPTQYF.

This chain connects TRBV20-1 to TRBJ1-5; D may be TRBD1 (5 bases). Looked up from germline, CDR1 is DFQATT and CDR2 is SNEGSKA (reference sequence). V lost 3 bases and J lost 0, with 15 bases in between. The CDR3 extends over 16 amino acids. CDR3 sequence (DNA): TGCAGTGCTAGCGACCCAGGGAGATATAGCAATCAGCCCCAGCATTTT. Protein product: CSASDPGRYSNQPQHF.

The chain has TRBV27 and TRBJ1-1, with 7 bases aligning to TRBD1. J was trimmed by 1 base and V by 10 bases; bases with no gene match: 6. The germline V gene encodes CDR1 MNHEY and CDR2 SMNVEV (reference sequence). The CDR3 extends over 13 amino acids. The CDR3 loop is CATSGQTNTEAFF. The DNA of the CDR3 is TGTGCCACTTCGGGACAGACGAACACTGAAGCTTTCTTT.

This clonotype was recorded at least ten times. V usage is TRBV5-6 and J usage is TRBJ1-2; D gene uncertain. Trimming took 3 bases from V and 0 from J, leaving 6 bases between them. CDR1 and CDR2 from the germline V gene are SGHDT and YYEEEE. CDR3 length: 13 amino acids. For the CDR3, the DNA is TGTGCCAGCAGCTCCGAAACTAACTATGGCTACACCTTC. Translated: CASSSETNYGYTF.

In its sample, this clonotype was seen a few times. The genes are TRBV18 and TRBJ2-1; D remains ambiguous. This CDR3 is 14 amino acids long. The germline V and J ends were trimmed by 5 bases and 3 bases, with 11 bases remaining between them. The germline V gene has CDR1 KGHSH and CDR2 LQKENI. The CDR3 DNA sequence: TGTGCCAGCTCAGACTTTCAAATCTACAATGAGCAGTTCTTC. Its translation is CASSDFQIYNEQFF. Drawing the rest from reference TRBV18 and TRBJ2-1, the complete variable domain is NAGVMQNPRHLVRRRGQEARLRCSPMKGHSHVYWYRQLPEEGLKFMVYLQKENIIDESGMPKERFSAEFPKEGPSILRIQQVVRGDSAAYFCASSDFQIYNEQFFGPGTRLTVL.

Regarding this clonotype: Mismatch with germline at one junction end may stem from a read error. CDR3: CASSQVGRTGTFAF. In nucleotides, the CDR3 is TGCGCCAGCAGCCAAGTTGGCAGAACAGGGACCTTCGCCTTC. The chain employs TRBV4-3 and TRBJ2-7, with TRBD1 as a possible D gene (6 bases). From germline, CDR1 is LGHNA and CDR2 YSLEER. The CDR3 consists of 14 residues.

This clonotype was seen at least ten times. This chain links TRBV4-1 with TRBJ2-7; D not resolved. Deletions cut 3 bases from V and 1 base from J, with 16 bases between. Germline CDR1 MGHRA, CDR2 YSYEKL. The CDR3 runs to 16 residues. CDR3 sequence (DNA): TGCGCCAGCAGCCATTTGGACGGCCGGTCTTCCTACGAGCAGTACTTC. This gives the protein CASSHLDGRSSYEQYF.

This clonotype has at least ten counts. The chain joins TRBV27 to TRBJ2-3; no definite D call. V lost 8 bases to trimming and J lost 2 bases, with 11 bases between them. Per the germline V gene, CDR1 is MNHEY and CDR2 is SMNVEV (reference sequence). There are 13 residues in the CDR3. The CDR3 DNA sequence: TGTGCCAGCTTTGTATCGCCCACAGATACGCAGTATTTT. As protein: CASFVSPTDTQYF.

The CDR3 reads CASSPLVARETQYF. In DNA, the CDR3 is TGCGCCAGCAGCCCCCTCGTGGCTCGGGAGACCCAGTACTTC. The chain combines TRBV4-1 with TRBJ2-5; no definite D call. The CDR3 length is 14 residues. The germline V gene has CDR1 MGHRA and CDR2 YSYEKL. V dropped 4 bases and J dropped 5 bases, with 14 bases sitting between them.

The V call is TRBV20-1, the J call TRBJ1-1, with D maybe TRBD1 (6 bases). The CDR3 runs 12 residues. V was shortened by 6 bases and J by 5 bases, with 13 bases between the two germline ends. Per the germline V gene, CDR1 is DFQATT and CDR2 is SNEGSKA (reference sequence). The CDR3 DNA reads TGCAGTGCCAGGGGCAGGGGTACTGAAGCTTTCTTT. This encodes CSARGRGTEAFF.

This clonotype was detected many times. This chain uses TRBV11-3 with TRBJ2-5; D not resolved. Deletions cut 1 base from V and 3 bases from J, with 6 bases between. The CDR3 is 13 amino acids. The germline CDR1 and CDR2 sequences are SGHNT and YENEEA. The CDR3 DNA is TGTGCCAGCAGCTTAGCGAGCGAAGAGACCCAGTACTTC. Translated, it gives CASSLASEETQYF.

This clonotype was counted at least ten times. The chain joins TRBV11-2 to TRBJ2-5, with a weak D call TRBD1 (6 bases). This CDR3 spans 16 amino acids. V lost 4 bases, J lost 5 bases, and 20 bases lay in between. The germline gives CDR1 SGHAT, CDR2 FQNNGV. The CDR3 DNA follows: TGTGCCAGCAGCTCATGGGGCAGGGGAAGGAAGGAGACCCAGTACTTC. This sequence encodes CASSSWGRGRKETQYF. The full variable domain, rest sourced from reference TRBV11-2 and TRBJ2-5, is EAGVAQSPRYKIIEKRQSVAFWCNPISGHATLYWYQQILGQGPKLLIQFQNNGVVDDSQLPKDRFSAERLKGVDSTLKIQPAKLEDSAVYLCASSSWGRGRKETQYFGPGTRLLVL.

This clonotype appeared many times. The chain is built from TRBV5-4 and TRBJ2-5; tentative D call: TRBD1 (5 bases). CDR1 is SGHNT, CDR2 YYREEE, per germline (reference sequence). This CDR3 contains 15 residues. V was pared by 0 bases and J by 5 bases, with 14 bases between. The CDR3 DNA follows: TGTGCCAGCAGCTTGGAGGCAGGGTGGCGGGAGACCCAGTACTTC. This encodes CASSLEAGWRETQYF.

There are many counts of this clonotype. The CDR3 DNA is TGCAGTGCTAGAAGGCAGGGGGCAGGACAGCCCCAGCATTTT. Residues: CSARRQGAGQPQHF. The V call is TRBV20-1, the J call TRBJ1-5; 8 bases map to TRBD1. This CDR3 comprises 14 residues. V lost 2 bases and J lost 7; bases outside the gene matches: 7. Germline CDR1 DFQATT, CDR2 SNEGSKA (reference sequence).

With regard to this clonotype: A much larger clone differs by one base, so this may be a read error. The chain joins TRBV29-1 to TRBJ2-3; 10 nucleotides match TRBD2. V dropped 4 bases and J dropped 3; count of bases not matched to a gene: 7. Germline values: CDR1 SQVTM, CDR2 ANQGSEA. CDR3 length: 15 amino acids. Here the CDR3 DNA reads TGCAGCGTTGTGGTAGCGGGAGGAGCGACAGATACGCAGTATTTT. This encodes CSVVVAGGATDTQYF.

This clonotype was seen many times. The chain has TRBV28 and TRBJ2-7, with TRBD2 matching 14 bases. The CDR3 consists of 15 residues. Germline CDR1 is MDHEN and CDR2 is SYDVKM. With 7 bases clipped from V and 6 bases from J, the junction kept 8 bases outside the gene matches. The CDR3 bases are TGTGCCAGCATCGCAGGGACTAGCGGGAGTAGCGAGCAGTACTTC. Its protein product is CASIAGTSGSSEQYF.

CDR3 sequence (DNA): TGTGCCAGCAGCTTTTCGGACAGGGCCACAGATACGCAGTATTTT. As protein: CASSFSDRATDTQYF. The chain combines TRBV11-1 with TRBJ2-3; TRBD1 matches at 8 bases. The V segment lost 3 bases and the J segment 2 bases; nucleotides outside the gene matches: 4. The CDR3 extends over 15 amino acids. Germline loops: CDR1 SGHAT, CDR2 FQDESV (reference sequence).

This clonotype was seen ten or more times. The chain is built from TRBV6-2 or TRBV6-3 and TRBJ2-1; unclear D gene. CDR1 MNHEY and CDR2 SVGEGT come from the germline V gene. The CDR3 spans 16 residues. V gave up 1 base and J gave up 5 bases, with 15 bases separating them. CDR3 sequence (DNA): TGTGCCAGCAGTTACTGGGCAGACGTCGGAAACAATGAGCAGTTCTTC. Residues: CASSYWADVGNNEQFF.

J is TRBJ2-1 and V is TRBV27; perhaps TRBD1 as D (5 bases). CDR3 length equals 16 residues. V was cut by 5 bases and J by 4 bases, with 18 bases left in between. The germline gives CDR1 MNHEY, CDR2 SMNVEV (reference sequence). This chain's CDR3 is CASSPQGYSAYNEQFF. The CDR3, as DNA: TGTGCCAGCAGTCCCCAGGGCTATTCGGCTTACAATGAGCAGTTCTTC.